The rows below give T cell receptor beta chains drawn from one sample of a study of blood T cell repertoires in COVID-19. Profiled with immunoSEQ multiplex PCR; TCRdb holds only in-frame clones, not every one. The table includes 250,000 or so clones, 86% detected once. Sequencing used peripheral blood. The receptors shown here come from a man at least 80 years old with acute or convalescent COVID-19. CDR3s include the opening cysteine and the closing phenylalanine or tryptophan. The D gene is left open where the match is weak. Only some rows state a clone size, as once, few, many or a class for expanded clones.

D,size,J,V,DNA,CDR3
-,-,TRBJ2-2,TRBV28,TGTGCCAGCAGAGGGGTCACCGGGGAGCTGTTTTTT,CASRGVTGELFF
-,-,TRBJ1-1,TRBV6-5,TGTGCCAGCAGTTACTCGACAGGAGGCACGAACACTGAAGCTTTCTTT,CASSYSTGGTNTEAFF
-,-,TRBJ2-5,TRBV6-6,TGTGCCAGCAGTCCCCCGGGGAGTCTGGAAGAGACCCAGTACTTC,CASSPPGSLEETQYF
TRBD1,-,TRBJ1-6,TRBV7-9,TGTGCCAGCAGCCCAGGGGCAGGGGGCGCGGATAATTCACCCCTCCACTTT,CASSPGAGGADNSPLHF
TRBD2,-,TRBJ2-1,TRBV2,TGTGCCAGCAGGATGACTAGCGGGAGCTACAATGAGCAGTTCTTC,CASRMTSGSYNEQFF
TRBD1,-,TRBJ1-2,TRBV19,TGTGCCAGTAGTACGCGACAGGGTGGCTACACCTTC,CASSTRQGGYTF
-,-,TRBJ2-2,TRBV6-6,TGTGCCAGCCGAGACGGGACCGGGGAGCTGTTTTTT,CASRDGTGELFF
-,-,TRBJ1-1,TRBV11-3,TGTGCCAGCAGCCGGGAGGCAGGGGAAGCTTTCTTT,CASSREAGEAFF
-,-,TRBJ1-3,TRBV28,TGTGCCAGCAGTTTAACGCCCACAGGGAGGGCTGGAAACACCATATATTTT,CASSLTPTGRAGNTIYF
TRBD1,few,TRBJ1-6,TRBV6-6,TGTGCCAGCACCCCAGGACAGGGGCTCAATAATTCACCCCTCCACTTT,CASTPGQGLNNSPLHF
-,-,TRBJ2-7,TRBV7-8,TGTGCCAGCAGCTTATCCGCGGGACAGTTCTACGAGCAGTACTTC,CASSLSAGQFYEQYF
-,few,TRBJ1-1,TRBV12-3/TRBV12-4,TGTGCCAGCAGTGGGAGAACTGAAGCTTTCTTT,CASSGRTEAFF
TRBD1,-,TRBJ1-6,TRBV25-1,TGTGCCAGCAGCCTCCGGGACAGGGCGGGTTCACCCCTCCACTTT,CASSLRDRAGSPLHF
TRBD2,-,TRBJ2-5,TRBV9,TGTGCCAGCAGCCTCTCTAGCGGGAGGAAAGAGACCCAGTACTTC,CASSLSSGRKETQYF
-,few,TRBJ2-1,TRBV24-1,TGTGCCACCAGTGACCCAGGGGACGTCCACAATGAGCAGTTCTTC,CATSDPGDVHNEQFF
-,-,TRBJ1-2,TRBV19,TGTGCCAGTAGGGACACCCGCTATGGCTACACCTTC,CASRDTRYGYTF
-,-,TRBJ2-5,TRBV7-2,TGTGCCAGCAGCTTTGACAGGAGCCAAGAGACCCAGTACTTC,CASSFDRSQETQYF
-,-,TRBJ1-6,TRBV6-1,TGTGCCAGCAGTGAAGCGGGGAGTAATTCACCCCTCCACTTT,CASSEAGSNSPLHF
TRBD2,few,TRBJ2-7,TRBV11-3,TGTGCCAGCAGCCCCCGGGGGGGCCGGGACGAGCAGTACTTC,CASSPRGGRDEQYF
-,-,TRBJ2-7,TRBV5-4,TGTGCCAGCAGCTTGGAGCCTAACTCCTACGAGCAGTACTTC,CASSLEPNSYEQYF
-,-,TRBJ2-3,TRBV19,TGTGCCAGTAGTACCGTCCGGGATACGCAGTATTTT,CASSTVRDTQYF
-,-,TRBJ1-1,TRBV29-1,TGCAGCGAGTACAGGGATCGGACTGAAGCTTTCTTT,CSEYRDRTEAFF
-,once,TRBJ2-3,TRBV7-6,TGTGCCAGCAGCCGATTGACCCGGACTGCCCCGGATACGCAGTATTTT,CASSRLTRTAPDTQYF
TRBD1,few,TRBJ1-6,TRBV19,TGTGCCAGTAGTTACGACAGGGCCTACCACTTT,CASSYDRAYHF
-,-,TRBJ1-6,TRBV5-1,TGCGCCAGCAGCTTGGAGGGGAGGGGAAGGTTGGGTTCACCCCTCCACTTT,CASSLEGRGRLGSPLHF
TRBD2,-,TRBJ2-7,TRBV18,TGTGCCAGCTCATCTAGCGGGAGACAATCCTACGAGCAGTACTTC,CASSSSGRQSYEQYF
-,-,TRBJ2-7,TRBV9,TGTGCCAGCAGCGTAGGGACGGGGGTCCCCTACGAGCAGTACTTC,CASSVGTGVPYEQYF
TRBD2,-,TRBJ2-1,TRBV12-5,TGTGCTAGTGCCACCACCCTAGCGGGAGCATTCAATGAGCAGTTCTTC,CASATTLAGAFNEQFF
-,-,TRBJ2-5,TRBV28,TGTGCCAGCAGTTTCGTGTACCAAGAGACCCAGTACTTC,CASSFVYQETQYF
TRBD1,-,TRBJ2-1,TRBV5-1,TGCGCCAGCGAGGGACAGCCTTACAATGAGCAGTTCTTC,CASEGQPYNEQFF
-,-,TRBJ1-4,TRBV5-1,TGCGCCAGCAGCTCAGGGACTTCTCAGGAAAAACTGTTTTTT,CASSSGTSQEKLFF